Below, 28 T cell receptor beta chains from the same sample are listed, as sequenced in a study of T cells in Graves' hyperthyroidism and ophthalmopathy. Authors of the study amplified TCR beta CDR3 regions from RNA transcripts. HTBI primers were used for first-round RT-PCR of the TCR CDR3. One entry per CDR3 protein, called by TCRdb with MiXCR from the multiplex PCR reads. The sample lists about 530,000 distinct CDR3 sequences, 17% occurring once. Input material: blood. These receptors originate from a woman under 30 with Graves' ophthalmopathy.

For the CDR3, the DNA is TGCAGTGCTAGAGAACCCCGGGGGAACACTGAAGCTTTCTTT. The encoded protein is CSAREPRGNTEAFF. The rearrangement uses TRBV20-1 and TRBJ1-1; D is uncertain. This CDR3 spans 14 amino acids. Germline CDR1 reads DFQATT; CDR2 reads SNEGSKA (reference sequence). V was cut by 0 bases and J by 1 base, with 9 bases left in between.

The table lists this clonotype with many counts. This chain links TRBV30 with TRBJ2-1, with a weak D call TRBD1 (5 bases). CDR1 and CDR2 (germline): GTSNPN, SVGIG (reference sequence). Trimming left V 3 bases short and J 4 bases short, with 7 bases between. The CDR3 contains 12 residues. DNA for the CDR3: TGTGCCTGGAGCCCAGGGTACAATGAGCAGTTCTTC. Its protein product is CAWSPGYNEQFF.

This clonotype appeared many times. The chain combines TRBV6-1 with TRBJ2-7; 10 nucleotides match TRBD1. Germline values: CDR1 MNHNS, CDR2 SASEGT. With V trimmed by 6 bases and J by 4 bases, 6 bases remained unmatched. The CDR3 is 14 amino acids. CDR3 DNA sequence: TGTGCCAGCAGGACAGGGGGCGCTTCGTACGAGCAGTACTTC. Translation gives CASRTGGASYEQYF.

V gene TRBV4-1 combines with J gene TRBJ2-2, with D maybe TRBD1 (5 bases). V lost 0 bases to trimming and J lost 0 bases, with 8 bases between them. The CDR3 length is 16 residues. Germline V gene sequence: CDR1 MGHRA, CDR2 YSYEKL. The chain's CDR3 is CASSQEGAANTGELFF. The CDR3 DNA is TGCGCCAGCAGCCAAGAAGGGGCCGCGAACACCGGGGAGCTGTTTTTT.

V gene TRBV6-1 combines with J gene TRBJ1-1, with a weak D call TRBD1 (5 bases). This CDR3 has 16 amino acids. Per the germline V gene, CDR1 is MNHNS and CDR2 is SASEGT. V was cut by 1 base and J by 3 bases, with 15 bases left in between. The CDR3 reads CASSEEPRGGDTEAFF. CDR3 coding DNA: TGTGCCAGCAGTGAAGAACCCCGGGGGGGGGACACTGAAGCTTTCTTT.

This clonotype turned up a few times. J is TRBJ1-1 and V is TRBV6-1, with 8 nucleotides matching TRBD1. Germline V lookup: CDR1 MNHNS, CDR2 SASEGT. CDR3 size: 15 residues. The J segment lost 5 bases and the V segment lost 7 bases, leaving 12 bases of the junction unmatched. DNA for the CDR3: TGTGCCAGCAAGGAAGACCCAGGGGGCTGGACTGAAGCTTTCTTT. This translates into CASKEDPGGWTEAFF.

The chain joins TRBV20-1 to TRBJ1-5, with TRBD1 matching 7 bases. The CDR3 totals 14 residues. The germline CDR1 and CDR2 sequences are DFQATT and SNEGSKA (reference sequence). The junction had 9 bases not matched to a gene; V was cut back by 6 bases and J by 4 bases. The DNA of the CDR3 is TGCAGTGCCTGGGACAGCGGCAAAAATCAGCCCCAGCATTTT. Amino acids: CSAWDSGKNQPQHF.

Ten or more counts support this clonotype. The CDR3 nucleotides read TGTGCCTGGAGGACAGGGGGCTCCTACGAGCAGTACTTC. Its protein is CAWRTGGSYEQYF. The chain carries TRBV30 and TRBJ2-7; TRBD1 matches at 9 bases. The CDR3 extends over 13 amino acids. Germline loops: CDR1 GTSNPN, CDR2 SVGIG (reference sequence). V gave up 3 bases and J gave up 0 bases; unmatched junction bases: 0.

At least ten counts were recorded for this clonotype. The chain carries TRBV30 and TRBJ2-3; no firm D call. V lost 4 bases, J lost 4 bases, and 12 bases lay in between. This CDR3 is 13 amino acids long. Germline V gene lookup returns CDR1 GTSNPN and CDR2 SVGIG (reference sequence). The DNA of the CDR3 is TGTGCCTGGATGCCTAAGAAACCAGATACGCAGTATTTT. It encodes CAWMPKKPDTQYF. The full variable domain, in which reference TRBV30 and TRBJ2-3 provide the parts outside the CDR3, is SQTIHQWPATLVQPVGSPLSLECTVEGTSNPNLYWYRQAAGRGLQLLFYSVGIGQISSEVPQNLSASRPQDRQFILSSKKLLLSDSGFYLCAWMPKKPDTQYFGPGTRLTVL.

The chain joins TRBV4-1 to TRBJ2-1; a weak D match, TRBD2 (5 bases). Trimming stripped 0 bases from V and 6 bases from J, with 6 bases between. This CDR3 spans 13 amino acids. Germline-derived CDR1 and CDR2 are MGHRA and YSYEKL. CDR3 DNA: TGCGCCAGCAGCCAAGAACTAGTCAATGAGCAGTTCTTC. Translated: CASSQELVNEQFF.

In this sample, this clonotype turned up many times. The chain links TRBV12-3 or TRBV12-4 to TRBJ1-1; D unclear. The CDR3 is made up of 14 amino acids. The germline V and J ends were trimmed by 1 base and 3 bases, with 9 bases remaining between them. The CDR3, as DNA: TGTGCCAGCAGTTTAGACGGAGCCGACACTGAAGCTTTCTTT. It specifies CASSLDGADTEAFF.

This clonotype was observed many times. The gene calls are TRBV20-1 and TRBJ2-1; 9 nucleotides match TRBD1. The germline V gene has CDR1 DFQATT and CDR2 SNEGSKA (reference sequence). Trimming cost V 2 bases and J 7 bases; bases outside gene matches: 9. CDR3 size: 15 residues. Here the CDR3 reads CSARTGTGYRNEQFF. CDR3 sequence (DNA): TGCAGTGCTAGAACCGGGACAGGGTACAGAAATGAGCAGTTCTTC.

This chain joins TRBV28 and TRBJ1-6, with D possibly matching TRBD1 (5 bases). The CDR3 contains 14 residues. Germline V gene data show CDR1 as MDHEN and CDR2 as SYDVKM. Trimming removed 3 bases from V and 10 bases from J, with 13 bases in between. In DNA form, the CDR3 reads TGTGCCAGCAGTTTTGAGACAGAGGAATCACCCCTCCACTTT. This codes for CASSFETEESPLHF.

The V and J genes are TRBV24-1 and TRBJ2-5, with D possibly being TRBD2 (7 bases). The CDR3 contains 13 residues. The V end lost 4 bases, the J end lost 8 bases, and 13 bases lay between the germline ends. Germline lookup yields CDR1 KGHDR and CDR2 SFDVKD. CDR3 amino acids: CATSETGGPTQYF. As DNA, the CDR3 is TGTGCCACCAGTGAAACGGGGGGCCCAACCCAGTACTTC.

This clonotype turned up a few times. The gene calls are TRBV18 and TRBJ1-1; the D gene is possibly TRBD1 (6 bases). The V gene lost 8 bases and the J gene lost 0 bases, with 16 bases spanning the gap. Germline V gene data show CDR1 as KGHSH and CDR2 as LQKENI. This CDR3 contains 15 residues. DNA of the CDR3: TGTGCCAGCCGAAGGGACATGGAATTGAACACTGAAGCTTTCTTT. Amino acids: CASRRDMELNTEAFF.

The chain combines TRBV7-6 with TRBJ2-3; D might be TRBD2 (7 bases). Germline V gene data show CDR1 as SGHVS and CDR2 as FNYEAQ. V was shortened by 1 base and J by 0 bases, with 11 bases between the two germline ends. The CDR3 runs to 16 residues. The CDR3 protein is CASSLERDTSTDTQYF. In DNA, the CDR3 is TGTGCCAGCAGCTTAGAGCGGGACACTAGCACAGATACGCAGTATTTT.

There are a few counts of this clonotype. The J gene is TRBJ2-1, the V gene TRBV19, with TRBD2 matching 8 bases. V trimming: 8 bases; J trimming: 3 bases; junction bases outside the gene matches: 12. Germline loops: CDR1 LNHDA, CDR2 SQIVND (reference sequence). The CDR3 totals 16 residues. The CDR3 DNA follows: TGTGCCAGTCAGGGACCGGGACTAGGTATCTACAATGAGCAGTTCTTC. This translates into CASQGPGLGIYNEQFF. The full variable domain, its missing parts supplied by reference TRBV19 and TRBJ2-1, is DGGITQSPKYLFRKEGQNVTLSCEQNLNHDAMYWYRQDPGQGLRLIYYSQIVNDFQKGDIAEGYSVSREKKESFPLTVTSAQKNPTAFYLCASQGPGLGIYNEQFFGPGTRLTVL.

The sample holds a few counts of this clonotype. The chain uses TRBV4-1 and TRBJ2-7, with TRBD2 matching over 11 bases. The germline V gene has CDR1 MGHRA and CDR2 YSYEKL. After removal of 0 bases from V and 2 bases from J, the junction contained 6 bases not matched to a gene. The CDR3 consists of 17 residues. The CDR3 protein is CASSQEDSGGEAYEQYF. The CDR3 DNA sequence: TGCGCCAGCAGCCAAGAGGATAGCGGGGGGGAAGCCTACGAGCAGTACTTC.

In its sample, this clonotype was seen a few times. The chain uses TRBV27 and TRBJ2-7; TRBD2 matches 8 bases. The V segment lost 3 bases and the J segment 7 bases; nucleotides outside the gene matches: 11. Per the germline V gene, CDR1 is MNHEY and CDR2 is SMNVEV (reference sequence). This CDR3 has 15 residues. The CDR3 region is CASSFEAGVPWEQYF. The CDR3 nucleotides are TGTGCCAGCAGTTTCGAAGCGGGAGTCCCTTGGGAGCAGTACTTC.

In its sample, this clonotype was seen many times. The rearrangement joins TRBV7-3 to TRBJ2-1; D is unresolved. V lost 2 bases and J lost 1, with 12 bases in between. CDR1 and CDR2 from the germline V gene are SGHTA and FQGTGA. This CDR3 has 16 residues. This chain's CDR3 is CASSLGPVSSYNEQFF. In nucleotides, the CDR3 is TGTGCCAGCAGCTTAGGGCCCGTCAGTTCCTACAATGAGCAGTTCTTC.

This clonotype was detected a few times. The CDR3 region has the DNA TGTGCCAGCAGCCATCCCGGGGAGGGTATCTACGAGCAGTACTTC. Translating it yields CASSHPGEGIYEQYF. The chain combines TRBV14 with TRBJ2-7; the match to TRBD2 covers 7 bases. Germline CDR1 and CDR2: SGHDN and FVKESK. The trim removed 3 bases at V and 3 bases at J, leaving 8 bases unmatched. The CDR3 has 15 residues.

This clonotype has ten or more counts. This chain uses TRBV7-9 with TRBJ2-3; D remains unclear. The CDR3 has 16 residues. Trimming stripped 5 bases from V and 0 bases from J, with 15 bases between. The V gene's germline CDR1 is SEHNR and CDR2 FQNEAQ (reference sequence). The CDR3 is CASSPSRVSSTDTQYF. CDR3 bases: TGTGCCAGCAGCCCCTCCCGGGTTTCTAGCACAGATACGCAGTATTTT.

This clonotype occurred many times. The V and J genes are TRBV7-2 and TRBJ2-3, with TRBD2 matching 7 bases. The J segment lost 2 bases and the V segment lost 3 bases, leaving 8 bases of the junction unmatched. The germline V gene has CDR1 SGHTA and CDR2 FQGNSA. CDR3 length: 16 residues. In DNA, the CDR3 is TGTGCCAGCAGCTTCCGACTAAGCGGGGCCACAGATACGCAGTATTTT. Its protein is CASSFRLSGATDTQYF.

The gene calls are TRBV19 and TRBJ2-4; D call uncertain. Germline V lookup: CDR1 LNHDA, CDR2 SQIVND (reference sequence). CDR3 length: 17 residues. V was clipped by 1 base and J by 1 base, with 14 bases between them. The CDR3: CASSIAFRAVAKNIQYF. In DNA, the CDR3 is TGTGCCAGTAGTATAGCCTTCCGAGCCGTGGCCAAAAACATTCAGTACTTC.

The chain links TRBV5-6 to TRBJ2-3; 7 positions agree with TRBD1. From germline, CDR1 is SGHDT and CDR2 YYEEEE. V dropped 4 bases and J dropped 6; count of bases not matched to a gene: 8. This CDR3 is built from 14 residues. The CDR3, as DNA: TGTGCCAGCAGCCGACAGGGCGCTTATGATACGCAGTATTTT. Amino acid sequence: CASSRQGAYDTQYF.

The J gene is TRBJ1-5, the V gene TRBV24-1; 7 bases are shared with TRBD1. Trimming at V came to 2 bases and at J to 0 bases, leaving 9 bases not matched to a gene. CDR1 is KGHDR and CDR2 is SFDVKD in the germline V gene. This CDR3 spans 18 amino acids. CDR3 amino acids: CATSDSRTGTNSNQPQHF. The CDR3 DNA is TGTGCCACCAGTGATTCCCGGACAGGAACTAATAGCAATCAGCCCCAGCATTTT.

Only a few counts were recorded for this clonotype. The CDR3 region has the DNA TGTGCCAGCAAAGTGGGCAGGGGGAGCACTGAAGCTTTCTTT. It translates to CASKVGRGSTEAFF. This chain links TRBV7-3 with TRBJ1-1; 7 bases are a match to TRBD1. The CDR3 sequence is 14 residues long. Germline values: CDR1 SGHTA, CDR2 FQGTGA. With 7 bases clipped from V and 4 bases from J, the junction kept 9 bases outside the gene matches.

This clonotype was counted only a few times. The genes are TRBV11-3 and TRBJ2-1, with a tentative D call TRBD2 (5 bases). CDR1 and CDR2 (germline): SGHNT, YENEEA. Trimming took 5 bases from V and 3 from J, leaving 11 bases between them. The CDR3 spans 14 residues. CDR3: CASSPHTSYNEQFF. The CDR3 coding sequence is TGTGCCAGCAGCCCACATACTAGCTACAATGAGCAGTTCTTC.